Listed below are T cell receptor beta chains from one sample, sequenced in a study of T cell responses to AZD1222 COVID-19 vaccine. This table comes from immunoSEQ multiplex PCR, and its TCRdb copy is limited to in-frame clones, with some not included. The sample yields about 150,000 clones, roughly nine tenths seen once. The sequences come from peripheral blood, collected 28 days after the second AZD1222 dose. The receptors derive from an adult who received the AZD1222 COVID-19 vaccine. Each CDR3 is given without its conserved first and last residue. Each record gives: V gene, CDR3 protein.

V gene: TRBV11-1
CDR3 protein: ASSLGQGTHNEQF

V gene: TRBV12-3/TRBV12-4
CDR3 protein: ASSFGEKLF

V gene: TRBV18
CDR3 protein: ASSPRLTGGVVNTEAF

V gene: TRBV28
CDR3 protein: ASSGGGTQPQH

V gene: TRBV6-5
CDR3 protein: ASSYSSAGGDQPQH

V gene: TRBV27
CDR3 protein: ASSLLAGSHTQY

V gene: TRBV24-1
CDR3 protein: ATSDAGTGVYGYT

V gene: TRBV20-1
CDR3 protein: SASPRGART

V gene: TRBV4-3
CDR3 protein: ASSLGQGGEKLF

V gene: TRBV28
CDR3 protein: ASRRYGGNEQF

V gene: TRBV7-3
CDR3 protein: ASSGAGVGTEAF

V gene: TRBV7-3
CDR3 protein: ASSISAGSNEQF

V gene: TRBV12-3/TRBV12-4
CDR3 protein: ASSFSGGYEQY

V gene: TRBV20-1
CDR3 protein: SAPIWEAF

V gene: TRBV7-8
CDR3 protein: ASSSGLAVLLNEQF

V gene: TRBV19
CDR3 protein: ASRANRGPNQPQH

V gene: TRBV10-3
CDR3 protein: AISGLFVGGGNTIY

V gene: TRBV28
CDR3 protein: ASSVSNYGYT

V gene: TRBV6-9
CDR3 protein: ASSYKGRASYEQY

V gene: TRBV28
CDR3 protein: ASRVQGVDTQY

V gene: TRBV5-1
CDR3 protein: ASSLGGTADTEAF

V gene: TRBV5-6
CDR3 protein: ASSLASDGSTDTQY

V gene: TRBV24-1
CDR3 protein: ATSGKGQPQH

V gene: TRBV6-5
CDR3 protein: ASSPPGGGYEQY

V gene: TRBV7-8
CDR3 protein: ASSLPLAGGGDEQF

V gene: TRBV6-5
CDR3 protein: ASRLDRDYGYT

V gene: TRBV9
CDR3 protein: ASSPRDGSVGTDTQY

V gene: TRBV4-1
CDR3 protein: ASSQVPPPAGYGYT

V gene: TRBV24-1
CDR3 protein: ATVDRDNQPQH